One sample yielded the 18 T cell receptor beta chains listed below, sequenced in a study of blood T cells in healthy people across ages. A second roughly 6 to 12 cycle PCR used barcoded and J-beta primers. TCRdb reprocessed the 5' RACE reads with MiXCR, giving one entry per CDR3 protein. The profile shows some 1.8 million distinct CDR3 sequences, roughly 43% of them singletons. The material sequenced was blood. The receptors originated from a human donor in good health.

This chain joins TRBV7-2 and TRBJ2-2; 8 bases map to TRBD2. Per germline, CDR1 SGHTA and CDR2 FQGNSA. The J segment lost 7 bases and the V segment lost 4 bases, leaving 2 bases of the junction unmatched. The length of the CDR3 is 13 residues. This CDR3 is CASSSRGGGELFF. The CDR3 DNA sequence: TGTGCCAGCAGCTCTCGGGGGGGCGGGGAGCTGTTTTTT.

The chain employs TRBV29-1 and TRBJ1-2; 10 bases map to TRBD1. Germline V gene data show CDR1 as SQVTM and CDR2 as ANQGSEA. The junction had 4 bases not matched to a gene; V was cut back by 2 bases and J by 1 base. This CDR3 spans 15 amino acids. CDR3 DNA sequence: TGCAGCGTTGAAAATAGGGACAGGGGTAACTATGGCTACACCTTC. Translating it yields CSVENRDRGNYGYTF. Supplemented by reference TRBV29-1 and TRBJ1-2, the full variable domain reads SAVISQKPSRDICQRGTSLTIQCQVDSQVTMMFWYRQQPGQSLTLIATANQGSEATYESGFVIDKFPISRPNLTFSTLTVSNMSPEDSSIYLCSVENRDRGNYGYTFGSGTRLTVV.

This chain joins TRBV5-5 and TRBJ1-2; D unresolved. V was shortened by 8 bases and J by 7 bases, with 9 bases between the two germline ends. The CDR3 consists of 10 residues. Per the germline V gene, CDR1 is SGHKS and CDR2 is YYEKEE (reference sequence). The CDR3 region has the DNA TGTGCCAGTAGCGGCACTGGCTACACCTTC. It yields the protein CASSGTGYTF.

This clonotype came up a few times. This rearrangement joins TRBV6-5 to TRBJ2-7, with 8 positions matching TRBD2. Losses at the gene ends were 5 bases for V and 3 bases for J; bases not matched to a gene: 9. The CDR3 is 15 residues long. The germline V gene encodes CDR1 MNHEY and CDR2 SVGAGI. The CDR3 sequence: CASSPSGGRYYEQYF. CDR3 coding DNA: TGTGCCAGCAGTCCAAGCGGGGGCCGATACTACGAGCAGTACTTC.

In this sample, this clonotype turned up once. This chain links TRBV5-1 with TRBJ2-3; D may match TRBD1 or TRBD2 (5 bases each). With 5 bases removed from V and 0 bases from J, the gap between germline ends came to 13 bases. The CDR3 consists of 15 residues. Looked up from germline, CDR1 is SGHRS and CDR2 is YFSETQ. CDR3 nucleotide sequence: TGCGCCAGCAGTAGAAGGGACGGGAGCACAGATACGCAGTATTTT. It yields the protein CASSRRDGSTDTQYF.

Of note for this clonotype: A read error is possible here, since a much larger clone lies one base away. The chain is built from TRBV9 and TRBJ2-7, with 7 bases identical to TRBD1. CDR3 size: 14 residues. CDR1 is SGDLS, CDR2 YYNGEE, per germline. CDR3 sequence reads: CASSVGDSSCEQYF. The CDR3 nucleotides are TGTGCCAGCAGCGTAGGGGACAGTTCCTGCGAGCAGTACTTC.

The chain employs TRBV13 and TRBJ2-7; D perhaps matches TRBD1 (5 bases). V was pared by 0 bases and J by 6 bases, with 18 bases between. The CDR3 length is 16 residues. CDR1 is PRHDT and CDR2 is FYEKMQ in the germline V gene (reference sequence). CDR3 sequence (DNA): TGTGCCAGCAGCTTAGGATCCTTACGGGTTACAGGCGAGCAGTACTTC. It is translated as CASSLGSLRVTGEQYF. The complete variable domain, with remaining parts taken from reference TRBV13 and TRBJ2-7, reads AAGVIQSPRHLIKEKRETATLKCYPIPRHDTVYWYQQGPGQDPQFLISFYEKMQSDKGSIPDRFSAQQFSDYHSELNMSSLELGDSALYFCASSLGSLRVTGEQYFGPGTRLTVT.

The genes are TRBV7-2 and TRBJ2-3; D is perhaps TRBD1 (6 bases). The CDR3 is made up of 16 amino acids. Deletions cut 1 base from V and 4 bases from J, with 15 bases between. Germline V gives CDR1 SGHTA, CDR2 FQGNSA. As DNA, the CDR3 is TGTGCCAGCAGCTTAGTAAGTTTGGGGGCGGCAGATACGCAGTATTTT. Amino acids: CASSLVSLGAADTQYF.

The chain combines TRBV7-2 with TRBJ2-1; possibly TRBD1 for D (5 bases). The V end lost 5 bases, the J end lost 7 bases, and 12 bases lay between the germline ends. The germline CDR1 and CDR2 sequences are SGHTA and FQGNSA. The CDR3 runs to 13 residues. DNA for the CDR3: TGTGCCAGCAGCCTTGACAGTTCGAATGAGCAGTTCTTC. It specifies CASSLDSSNEQFF.

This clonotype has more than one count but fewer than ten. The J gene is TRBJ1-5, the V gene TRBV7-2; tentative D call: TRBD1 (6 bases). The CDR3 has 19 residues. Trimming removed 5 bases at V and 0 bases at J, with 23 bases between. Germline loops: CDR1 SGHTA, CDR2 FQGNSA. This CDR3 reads CASSHLGAGAPLSNQPQHF. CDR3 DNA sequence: TGTGCCAGCAGCCACCTGGGGGCAGGGGCCCCCCTTAGCAATCAGCCCCAGCATTTT.

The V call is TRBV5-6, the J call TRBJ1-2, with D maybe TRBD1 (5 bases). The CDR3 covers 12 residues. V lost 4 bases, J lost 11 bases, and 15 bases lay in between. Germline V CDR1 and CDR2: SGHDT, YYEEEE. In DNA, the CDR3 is TGTGCCAGCAGCGGAGGGACTCGAGGGTACACCTTC. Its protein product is CASSGGTRGYTF.

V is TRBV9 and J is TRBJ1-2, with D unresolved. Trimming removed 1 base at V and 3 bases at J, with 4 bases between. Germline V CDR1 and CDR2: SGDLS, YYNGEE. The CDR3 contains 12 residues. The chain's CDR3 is CASSVLDYGYTF. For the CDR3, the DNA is TGTGCCAGCAGCGTACTGGACTATGGCTACACCTTC.

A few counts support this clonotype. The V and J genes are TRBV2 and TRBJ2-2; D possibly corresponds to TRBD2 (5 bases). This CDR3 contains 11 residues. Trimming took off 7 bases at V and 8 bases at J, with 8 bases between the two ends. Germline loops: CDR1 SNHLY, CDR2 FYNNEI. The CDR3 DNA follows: TGTGCCAGCACTGAGCGGGGGGAGCTGTTTTTT. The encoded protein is CASTERGELFF.

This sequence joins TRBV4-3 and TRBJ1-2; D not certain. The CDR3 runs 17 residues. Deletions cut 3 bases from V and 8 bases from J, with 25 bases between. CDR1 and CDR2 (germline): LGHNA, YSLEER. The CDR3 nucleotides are TGCGCCAGCAGCCAGGTTTGGACGGAGCTCGAAAGTACGGGCTACACCTTC. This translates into CASSQVWTELESTGYTF.

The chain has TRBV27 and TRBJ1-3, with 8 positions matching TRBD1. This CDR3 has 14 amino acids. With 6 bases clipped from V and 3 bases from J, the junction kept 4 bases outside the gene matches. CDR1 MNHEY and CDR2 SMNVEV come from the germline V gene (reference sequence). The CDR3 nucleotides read TGTGCCAGCAGACCTACAGGGGGTGGAAACACCATATATTTT. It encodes CASRPTGGGNTIYF.

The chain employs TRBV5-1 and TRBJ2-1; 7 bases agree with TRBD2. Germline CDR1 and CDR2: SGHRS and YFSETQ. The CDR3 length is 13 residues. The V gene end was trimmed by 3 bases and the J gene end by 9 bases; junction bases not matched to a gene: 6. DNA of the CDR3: TGCGCCAGCAGCTCCGGGCCGGGGGGTGAGCAGTTCTTC. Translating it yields CASSSGPGGEQFF.

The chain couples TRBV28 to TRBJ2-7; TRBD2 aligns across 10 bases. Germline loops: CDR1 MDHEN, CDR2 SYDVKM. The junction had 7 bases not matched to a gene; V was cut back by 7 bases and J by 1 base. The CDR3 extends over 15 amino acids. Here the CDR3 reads CASTLGTSVSYEQYF. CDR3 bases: TGTGCCAGCACACTCGGGACTAGCGTGTCCTACGAGCAGTACTTC.

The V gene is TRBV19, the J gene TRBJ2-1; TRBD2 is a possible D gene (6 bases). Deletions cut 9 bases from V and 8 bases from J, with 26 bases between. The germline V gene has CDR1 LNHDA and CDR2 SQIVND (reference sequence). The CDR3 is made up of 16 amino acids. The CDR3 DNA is TGTGCCAGCAAAAGGCGGGGACTCTCTGTGGATGATGAGCAGTTCTTC. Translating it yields CASKRRGLSVDDEQFF.